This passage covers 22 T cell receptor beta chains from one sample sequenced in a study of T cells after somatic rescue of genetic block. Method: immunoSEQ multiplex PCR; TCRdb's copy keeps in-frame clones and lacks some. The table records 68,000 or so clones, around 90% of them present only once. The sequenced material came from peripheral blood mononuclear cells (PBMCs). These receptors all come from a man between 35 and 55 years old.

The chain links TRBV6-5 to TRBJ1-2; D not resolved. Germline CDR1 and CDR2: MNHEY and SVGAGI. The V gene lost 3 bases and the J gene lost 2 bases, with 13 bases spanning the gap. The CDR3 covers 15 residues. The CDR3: CASSYTPLGNYGYTF. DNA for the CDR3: TGTGCCAGCAGTTATACCCCTCTGGGGAACTATGGCTACACCTTC.

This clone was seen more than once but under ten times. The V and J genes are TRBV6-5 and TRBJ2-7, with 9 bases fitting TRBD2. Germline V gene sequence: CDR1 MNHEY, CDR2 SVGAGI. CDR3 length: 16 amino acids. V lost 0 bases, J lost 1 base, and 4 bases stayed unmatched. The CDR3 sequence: CASSYSVTSGSYEQYF. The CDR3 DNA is TGTGCCAGCAGTTACTCGGTGACTAGCGGATCCTACGAGCAGTACTTC.

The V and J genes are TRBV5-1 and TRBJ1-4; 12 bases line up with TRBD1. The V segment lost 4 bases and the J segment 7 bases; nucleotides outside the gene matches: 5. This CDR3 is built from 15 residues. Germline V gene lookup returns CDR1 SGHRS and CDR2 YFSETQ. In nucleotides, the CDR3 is TGCGCCAGCAGCCTTGGGACAGGGGGCGTTGAAAAACTGTTTTTT. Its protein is CASSLGTGGVEKLFF.

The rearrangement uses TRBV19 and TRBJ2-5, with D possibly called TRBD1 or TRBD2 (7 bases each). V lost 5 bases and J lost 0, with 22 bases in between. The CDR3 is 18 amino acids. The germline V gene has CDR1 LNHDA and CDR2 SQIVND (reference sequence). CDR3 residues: CASSRGRGRALDQETQYF. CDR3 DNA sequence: TGTGCCAGTAGTCGAGGGAGGGGGCGGGCTCTTGACCAAGAGACCCAGTACTTC.

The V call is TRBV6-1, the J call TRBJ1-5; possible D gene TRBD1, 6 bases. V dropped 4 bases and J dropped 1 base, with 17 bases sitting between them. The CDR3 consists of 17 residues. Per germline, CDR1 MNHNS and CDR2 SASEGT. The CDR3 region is CASSVSRDTLSNQPQHF. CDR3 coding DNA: TGTGCCAGCAGTGTTAGCCGGGACACCCTCAGCAATCAGCCCCAGCATTTT.

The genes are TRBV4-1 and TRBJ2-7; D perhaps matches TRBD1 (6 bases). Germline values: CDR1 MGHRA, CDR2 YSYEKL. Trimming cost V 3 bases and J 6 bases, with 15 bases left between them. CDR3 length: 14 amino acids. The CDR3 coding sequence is TGCGCCAGCAGCCACGCTGACAGGTACAGCGAGCAGTACTTC. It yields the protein CASSHADRYSEQYF.

Here the CDR3 DNA reads TGCGCCAGCAGTGCCGGGACGCCAGGCGGGGAGACCCAGTACTTC. This sequence encodes CASSAGTPGGETQYF. The chain couples TRBV10-1 to TRBJ2-5; D may be TRBD1 or TRBD2 (5 bases each). This CDR3 is built from 15 residues. Between the trimmed V and J ends, which lost 4 bases and 5 bases, there was a span of 17 bases. Germline V lookup: CDR1 WNHNN, CDR2 SYGVQD (reference sequence).

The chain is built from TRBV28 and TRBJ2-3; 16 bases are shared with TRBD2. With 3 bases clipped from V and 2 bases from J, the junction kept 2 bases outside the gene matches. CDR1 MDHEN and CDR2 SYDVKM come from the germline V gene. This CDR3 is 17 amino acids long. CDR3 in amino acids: CASSFGTSGRATDTQYF. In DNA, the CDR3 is TGTGCCAGCAGTTTCGGGACTAGCGGGAGGGCCACAGATACGCAGTATTTT.

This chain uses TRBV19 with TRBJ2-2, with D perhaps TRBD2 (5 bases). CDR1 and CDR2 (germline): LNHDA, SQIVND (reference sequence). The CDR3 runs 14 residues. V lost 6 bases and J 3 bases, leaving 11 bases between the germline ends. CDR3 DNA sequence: TGTGCCAGTAGAAGAAGACTACACACCGGGGAGCTGTTTTTT. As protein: CASRRRLHTGELFF.

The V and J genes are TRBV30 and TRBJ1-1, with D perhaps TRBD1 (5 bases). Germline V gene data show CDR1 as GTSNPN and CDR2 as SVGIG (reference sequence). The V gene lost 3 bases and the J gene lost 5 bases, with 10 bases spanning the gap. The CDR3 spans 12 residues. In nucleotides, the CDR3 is TGTGCCTGGAGGAATAAGGGGACTGAAGCTTTCTTT. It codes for CAWRNKGTEAFF.

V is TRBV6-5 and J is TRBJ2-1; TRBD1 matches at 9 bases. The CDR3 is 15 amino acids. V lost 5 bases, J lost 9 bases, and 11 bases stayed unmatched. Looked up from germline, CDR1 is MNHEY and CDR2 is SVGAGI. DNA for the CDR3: TGTGCCAGCAGTCAGCCGGGACAGGGTGAGAGTGAGCAGTTCTTC. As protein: CASSQPGQGESEQFF.

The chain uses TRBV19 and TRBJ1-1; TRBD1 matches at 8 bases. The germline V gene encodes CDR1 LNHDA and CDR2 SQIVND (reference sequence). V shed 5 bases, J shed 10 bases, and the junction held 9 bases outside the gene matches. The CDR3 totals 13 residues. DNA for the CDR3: TGTGCCAGTAGTGCGTCCACCGGGACAGGAGCTTTCTTT. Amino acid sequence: CASSASTGTGAFF.

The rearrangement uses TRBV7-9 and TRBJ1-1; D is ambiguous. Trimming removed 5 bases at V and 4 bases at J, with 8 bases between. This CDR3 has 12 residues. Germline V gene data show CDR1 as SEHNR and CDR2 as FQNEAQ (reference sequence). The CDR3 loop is CASSPGVTEAFF. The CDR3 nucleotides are TGTGCCAGCAGCCCAGGTGTCACTGAAGCTTTCTTT.

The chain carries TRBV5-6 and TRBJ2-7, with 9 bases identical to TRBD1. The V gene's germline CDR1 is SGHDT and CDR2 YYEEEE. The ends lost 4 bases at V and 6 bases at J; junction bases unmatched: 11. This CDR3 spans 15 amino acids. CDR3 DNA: TGTGCCAGCAGCGATACAGGGGGCCTGTCAGTCGAGCAGTACTTC. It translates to CASSDTGGLSVEQYF. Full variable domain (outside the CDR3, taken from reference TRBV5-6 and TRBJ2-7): DAGVTQSPTHLIKTRGQQVTLRCSPKSGHDTVSWYQQALGQGPQFIFQYYEEEERQRGNFPDRFSGHQFPNYSSELNVNALLLGDSALYLCASSDTGGLSVEQYFGPGTRLTVT.

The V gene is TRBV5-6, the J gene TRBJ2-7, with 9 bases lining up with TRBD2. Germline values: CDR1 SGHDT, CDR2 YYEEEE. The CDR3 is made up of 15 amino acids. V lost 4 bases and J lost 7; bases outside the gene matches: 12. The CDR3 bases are TGTGCCAGCAGCCTTAGCCCTAGCGGGGCCTTAGAGCAGTACTTC. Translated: CASSLSPSGALEQYF.

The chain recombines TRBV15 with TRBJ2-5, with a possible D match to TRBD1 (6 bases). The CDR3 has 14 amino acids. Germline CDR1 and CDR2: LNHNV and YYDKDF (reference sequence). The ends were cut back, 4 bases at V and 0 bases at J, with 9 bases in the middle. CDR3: CATSKGHNQETQYF. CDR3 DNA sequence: TGTGCCACCAGCAAGGGACACAACCAAGAGACCCAGTACTTC.

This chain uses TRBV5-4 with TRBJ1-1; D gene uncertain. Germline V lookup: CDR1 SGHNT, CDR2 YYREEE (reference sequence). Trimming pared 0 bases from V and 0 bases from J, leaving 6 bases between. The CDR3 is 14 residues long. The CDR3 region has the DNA TGTGCCAGCAGCTTGGGGACCGTGAACACTGAAGCTTTCTTT. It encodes CASSLGTVNTEAFF.

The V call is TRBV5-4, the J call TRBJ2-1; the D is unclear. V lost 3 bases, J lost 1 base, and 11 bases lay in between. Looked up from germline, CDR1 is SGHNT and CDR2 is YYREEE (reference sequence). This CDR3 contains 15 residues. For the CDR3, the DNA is TGTGCCAGCAGCTCGTCATCGGAATCCTACAATGAGCAGTTCTTC. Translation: CASSSSSESYNEQFF.

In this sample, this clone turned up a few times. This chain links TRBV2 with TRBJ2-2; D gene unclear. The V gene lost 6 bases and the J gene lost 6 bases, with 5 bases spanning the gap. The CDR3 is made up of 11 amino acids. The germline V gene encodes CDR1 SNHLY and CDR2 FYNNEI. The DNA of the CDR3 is TGTGCCAGCAGGTACTCCGGGGAGCTGTTTTTT. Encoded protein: CASRYSGELFF. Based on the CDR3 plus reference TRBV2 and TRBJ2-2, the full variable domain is EPEVTQTPSHQVTQMGQEVILRCVPISNHLYFYWYRQILGQKVEFLVSFYNNEISEKSEIFDDQFSVERPDGSNFTLKIRSTKLEDSAMYFCASRYSGELFFGEGSRLTVL.

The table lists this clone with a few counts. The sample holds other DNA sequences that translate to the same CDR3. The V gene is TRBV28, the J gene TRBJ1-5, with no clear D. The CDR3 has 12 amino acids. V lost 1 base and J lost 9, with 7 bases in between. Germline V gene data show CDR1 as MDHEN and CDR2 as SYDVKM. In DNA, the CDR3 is TGTGCCAGCAGTTTATTGGTCAGGCCCCAGCATTTT. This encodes CASSLLVRPQHF. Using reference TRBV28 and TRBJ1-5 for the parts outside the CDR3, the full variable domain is DVKVTQSSRYLVKRTGEKVFLECVQDMDHENMFWYRQDPGLGLRLIYFSYDVKMKEKGDIPEGYSVSREKKERFSLILESASTNQTSMYLCASSLLVRPQHFGDGTRLSIL.

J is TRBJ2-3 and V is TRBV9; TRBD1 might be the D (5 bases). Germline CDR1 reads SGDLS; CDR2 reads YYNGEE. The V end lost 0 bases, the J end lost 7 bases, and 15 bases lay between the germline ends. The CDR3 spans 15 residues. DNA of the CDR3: TGTGCCAGCAGCGTAGGAGACAGACCTCCGTATACGCAGTATTTT. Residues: CASSVGDRPPYTQYF.

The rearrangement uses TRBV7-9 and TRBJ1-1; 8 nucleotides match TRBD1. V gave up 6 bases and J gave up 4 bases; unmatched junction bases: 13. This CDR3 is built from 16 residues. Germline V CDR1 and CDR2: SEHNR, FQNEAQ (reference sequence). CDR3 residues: CASSSTKGQGPTEAFF. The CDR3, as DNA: TGTGCCAGCAGTTCCACGAAAGGACAGGGTCCCACTGAAGCTTTCTTT.